The T cell receptor (beta chain) under discussion was sequenced for a study of T cell changes during pregnancy in multiple sclerosis. This CDR3 is 17 amino acids long. Trimming removed 0 bases from V and 8 bases from J, with 20 bases in between. Looked up from germline, CDR1 is SGHKS and CDR2 is YYEKEE (reference sequence). Profiled with immunoSEQ multiplex PCR; TCRdb holds only in-frame clones, not every one. Counted here are about 59,000 clones, 90% to 95% occurring once; the ten biggest clones make up about 2.5%. The sequenced sample was CD8+ T cells from peripheral blood mononuclear cells, obtained after pregnancy. The chain employs TRBV5-5 and TRBJ1-4; maybe TRBD1 (6 bases). This sequence originates from a female donor with multiple sclerosis, enrolled in a pregnancy study. CDR3 DNA: TGTGCCAGCAGCTTGGGCAGGGGAGGGGGACGGGGAGAAAAACTGTTTTTT. Its translation is CASSLGRGGGRGEKLFF.